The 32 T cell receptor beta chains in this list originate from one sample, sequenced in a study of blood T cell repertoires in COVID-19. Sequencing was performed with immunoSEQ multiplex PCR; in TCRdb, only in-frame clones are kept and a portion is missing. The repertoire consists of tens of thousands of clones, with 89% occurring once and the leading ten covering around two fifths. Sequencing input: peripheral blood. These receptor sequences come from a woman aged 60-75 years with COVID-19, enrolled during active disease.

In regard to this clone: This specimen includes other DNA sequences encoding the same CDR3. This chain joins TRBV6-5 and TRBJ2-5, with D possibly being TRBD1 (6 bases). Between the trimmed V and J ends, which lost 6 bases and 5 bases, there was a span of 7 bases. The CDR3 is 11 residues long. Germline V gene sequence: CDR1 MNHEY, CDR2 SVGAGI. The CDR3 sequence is CASRQGETQYF. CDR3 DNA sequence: TGTGCCAGCAGGCAGGGGGAGACCCAGTACTTC.

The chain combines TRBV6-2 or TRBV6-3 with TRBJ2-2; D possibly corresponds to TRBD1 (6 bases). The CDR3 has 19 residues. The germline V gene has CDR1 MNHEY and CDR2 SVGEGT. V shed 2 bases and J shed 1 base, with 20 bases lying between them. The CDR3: CASSYPTGSGLMNTGELFF. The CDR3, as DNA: TGTGCCAGCAGTTACCCAACAGGGTCGGGTCTAATGAACACCGGGGAGCTGTTTTTT.

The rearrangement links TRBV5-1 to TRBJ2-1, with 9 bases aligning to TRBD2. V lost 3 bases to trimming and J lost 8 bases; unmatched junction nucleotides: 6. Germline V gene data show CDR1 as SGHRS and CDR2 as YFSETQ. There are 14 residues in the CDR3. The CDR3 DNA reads TGCGCCAGCAGCTCGGGACTAGCAGTTGATGAGCAGTTCTTC. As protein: CASSSGLAVDEQFF.

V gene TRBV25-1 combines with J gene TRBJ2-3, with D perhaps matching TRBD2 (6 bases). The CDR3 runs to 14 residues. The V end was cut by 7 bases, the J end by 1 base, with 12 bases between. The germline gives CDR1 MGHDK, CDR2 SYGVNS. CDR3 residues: CASTPGDRTDTQYF. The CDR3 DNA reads TGTGCCAGCACCCCGGGGGACCGCACAGATACGCAGTATTTT.

The CDR3 DNA reads as TGTGCCAGTGGCGGGGGCACTGAAGCTTTCTTT. Translation: CASGGGTEAFF. The chain recombines TRBV9 with TRBJ1-1; possible D gene TRBD1, 5 bases. This CDR3 is built from 11 residues. V dropped 8 bases and J dropped 4 bases, with 9 bases sitting between them. Germline CDR1 reads SGDLS; CDR2 reads YYNGEE.

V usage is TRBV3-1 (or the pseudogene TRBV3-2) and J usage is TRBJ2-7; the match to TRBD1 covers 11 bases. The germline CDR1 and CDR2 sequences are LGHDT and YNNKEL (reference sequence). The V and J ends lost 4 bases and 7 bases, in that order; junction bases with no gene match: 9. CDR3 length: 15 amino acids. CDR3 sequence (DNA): TGTGCCAGCAGCCCCTTCGGACAGGGGGCTGCAGAGCAGTACTTC. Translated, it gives CASSPFGQGAAEQYF.

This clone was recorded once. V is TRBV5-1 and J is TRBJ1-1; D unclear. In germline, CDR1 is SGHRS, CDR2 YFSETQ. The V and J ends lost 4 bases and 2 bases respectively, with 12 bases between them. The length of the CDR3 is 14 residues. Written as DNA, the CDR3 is TGCGCCAGCAGCCTCGTTGACTTAAACACTGAAGCTTTCTTT. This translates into CASSLVDLNTEAFF.

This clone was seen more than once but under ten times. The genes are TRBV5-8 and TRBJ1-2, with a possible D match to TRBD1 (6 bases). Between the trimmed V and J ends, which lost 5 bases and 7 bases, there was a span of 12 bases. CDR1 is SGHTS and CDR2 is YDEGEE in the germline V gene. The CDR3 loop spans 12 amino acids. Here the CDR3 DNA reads TGTGCCAGCAGAAACAGGGTTATTGGCTACACCTTC. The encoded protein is CASRNRVIGYTF.

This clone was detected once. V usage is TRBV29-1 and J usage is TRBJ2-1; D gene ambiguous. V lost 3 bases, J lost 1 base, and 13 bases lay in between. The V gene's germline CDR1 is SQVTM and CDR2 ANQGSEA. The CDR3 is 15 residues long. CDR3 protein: CSVDAPRESYNEQFF. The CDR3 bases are TGCAGCGTTGACGCGCCTAGAGAATCCTACAATGAGCAGTTCTTC.

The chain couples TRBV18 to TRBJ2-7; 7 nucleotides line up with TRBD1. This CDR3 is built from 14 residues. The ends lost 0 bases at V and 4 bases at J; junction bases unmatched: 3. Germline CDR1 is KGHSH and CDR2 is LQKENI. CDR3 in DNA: TGTGCCAGCTCACCACCGGAGACAGGGTACGAGCAGTACTTC. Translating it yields CASSPPETGYEQYF.

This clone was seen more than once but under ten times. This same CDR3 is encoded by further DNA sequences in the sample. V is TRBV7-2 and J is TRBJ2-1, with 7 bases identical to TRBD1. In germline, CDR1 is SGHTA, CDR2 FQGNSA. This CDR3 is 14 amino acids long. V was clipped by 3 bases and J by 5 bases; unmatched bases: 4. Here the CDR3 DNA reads TGTGCCAGCAGCTTGAGACAGGGTAACAATGAGCAGTTCTTC. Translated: CASSLRQGNNEQFF. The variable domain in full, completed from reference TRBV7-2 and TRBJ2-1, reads GAGVSQSPSNKVTEKGKDVELRCDPISGHTALYWYRQSLGQGLEFLIYFQGNSAPDKSGLPSDRFSAERTGGSVSTLTIQRTQQEDSAVYLCASSLRQGNNEQFFGPGTRLTVL.

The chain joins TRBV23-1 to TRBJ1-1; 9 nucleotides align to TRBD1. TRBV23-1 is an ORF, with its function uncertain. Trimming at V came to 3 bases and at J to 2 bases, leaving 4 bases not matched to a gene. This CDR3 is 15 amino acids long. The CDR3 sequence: CASSHPDRGNTEAFF. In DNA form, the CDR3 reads TGCGCCAGCAGTCATCCGGACAGGGGCAACACTGAAGCTTTCTTT.

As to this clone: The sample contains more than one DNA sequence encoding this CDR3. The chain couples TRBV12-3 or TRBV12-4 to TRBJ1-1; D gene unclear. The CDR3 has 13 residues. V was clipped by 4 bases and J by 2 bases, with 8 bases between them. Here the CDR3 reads CASSSGPNTEAFF. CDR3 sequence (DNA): TGTGCCAGCAGTTCAGGTCCAAACACTGAAGCTTTCTTT.

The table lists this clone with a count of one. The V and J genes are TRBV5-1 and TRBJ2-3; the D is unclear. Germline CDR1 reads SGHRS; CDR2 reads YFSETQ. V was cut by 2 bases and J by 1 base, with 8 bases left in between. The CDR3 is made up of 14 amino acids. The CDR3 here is CASSFAPGTDTQYF. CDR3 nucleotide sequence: TGCGCCAGCAGCTTTGCGCCTGGCACAGATACGCAGTATTTT.

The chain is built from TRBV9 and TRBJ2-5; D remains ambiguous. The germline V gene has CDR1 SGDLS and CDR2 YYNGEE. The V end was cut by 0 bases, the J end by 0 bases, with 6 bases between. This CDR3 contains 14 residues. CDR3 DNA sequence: TGTGCCAGCAGCGTAGTGCCAGACCAAGAGACCCAGTACTTC. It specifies CASSVVPDQETQYF.

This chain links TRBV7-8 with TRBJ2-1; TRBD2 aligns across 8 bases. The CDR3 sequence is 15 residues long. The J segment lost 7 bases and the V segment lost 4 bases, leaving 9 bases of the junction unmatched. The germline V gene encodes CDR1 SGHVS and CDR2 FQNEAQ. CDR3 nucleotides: TGTGCCAGCAGCTCCTTGACAGGACTAGCAAATGAGCAGTTCTTC. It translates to CASSSLTGLANEQFF.

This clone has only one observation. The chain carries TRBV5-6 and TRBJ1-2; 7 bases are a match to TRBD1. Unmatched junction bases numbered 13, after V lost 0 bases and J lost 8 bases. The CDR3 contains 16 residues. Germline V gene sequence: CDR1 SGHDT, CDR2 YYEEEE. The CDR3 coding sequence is TGTGCCAGCAGCTTGGCCAGGGGGGCCTGGTCGGGCGGCTACACCTTC. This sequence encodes CASSLARGAWSGGYTF.

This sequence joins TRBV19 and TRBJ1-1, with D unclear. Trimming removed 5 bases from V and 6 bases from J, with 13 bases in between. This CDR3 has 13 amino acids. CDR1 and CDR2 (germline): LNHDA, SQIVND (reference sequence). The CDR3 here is CASSSGWRAEAFF. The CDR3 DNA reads TGTGCCAGTAGTTCGGGCTGGAGGGCTGAAGCTTTCTTT.

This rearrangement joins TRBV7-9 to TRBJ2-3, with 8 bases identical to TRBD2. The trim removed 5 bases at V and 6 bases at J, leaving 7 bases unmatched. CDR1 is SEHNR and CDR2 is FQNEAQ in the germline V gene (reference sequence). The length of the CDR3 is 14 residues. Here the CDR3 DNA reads TGTGCCAGCAGCCCTCGGGGGGGCATGGATACGCAGTATTTT. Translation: CASSPRGGMDTQYF.

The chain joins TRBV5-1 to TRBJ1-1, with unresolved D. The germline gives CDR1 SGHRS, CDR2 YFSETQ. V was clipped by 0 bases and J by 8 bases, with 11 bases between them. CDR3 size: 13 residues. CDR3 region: CASSLASTPEAFF. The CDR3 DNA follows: TGCGCCAGCAGCTTGGCTTCCACACCCGAAGCTTTCTTT.

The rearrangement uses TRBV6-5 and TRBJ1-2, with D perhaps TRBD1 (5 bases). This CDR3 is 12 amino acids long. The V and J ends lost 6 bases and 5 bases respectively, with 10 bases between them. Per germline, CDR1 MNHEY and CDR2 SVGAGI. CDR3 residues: CASSPGGYGYTF. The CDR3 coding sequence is TGTGCCAGCAGCCCCGGGGGGTATGGCTACACCTTC.

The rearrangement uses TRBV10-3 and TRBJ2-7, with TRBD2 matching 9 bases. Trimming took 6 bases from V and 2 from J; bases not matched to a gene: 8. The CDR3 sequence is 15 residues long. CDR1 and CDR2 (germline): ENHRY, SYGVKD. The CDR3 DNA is TGTGCCATCAGCCCCGGACTAGCGATCCCCTACGAGCAGTACTTC. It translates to CAISPGLAIPYEQYF.

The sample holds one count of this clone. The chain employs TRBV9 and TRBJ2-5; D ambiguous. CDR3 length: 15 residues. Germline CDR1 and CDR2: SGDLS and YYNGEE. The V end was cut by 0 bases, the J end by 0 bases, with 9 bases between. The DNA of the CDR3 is TGTGCCAGCAGCGTAGGCACAGTTCACCAAGAGACCCAGTACTTC. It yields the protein CASSVGTVHQETQYF.

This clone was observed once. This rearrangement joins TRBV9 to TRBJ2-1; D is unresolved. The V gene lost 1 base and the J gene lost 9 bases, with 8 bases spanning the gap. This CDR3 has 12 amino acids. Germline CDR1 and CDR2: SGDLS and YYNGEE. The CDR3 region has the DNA TGTGCCAGCAGCGTAAGAACTGGTGAGCAGTTCTTC. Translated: CASSVRTGEQFF. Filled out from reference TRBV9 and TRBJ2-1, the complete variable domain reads DSGVTQTPKHLITATGQRVTLRCSPRSGDLSVYWYQQSLDQGLQFLIQYYNGEERAKGNILERFSAQQFPDLHSELNLSSLELGDSALYFCASSVRTGEQFFGPGTRLTVL.

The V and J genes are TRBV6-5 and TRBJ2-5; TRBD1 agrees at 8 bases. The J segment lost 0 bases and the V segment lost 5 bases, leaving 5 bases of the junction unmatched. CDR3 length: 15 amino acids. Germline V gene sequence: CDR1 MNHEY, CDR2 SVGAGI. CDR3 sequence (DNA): TGTGCCAGCAGTCCCTGGACAGGGAACCAAGAGACCCAGTACTTC. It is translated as CASSPWTGNQETQYF.

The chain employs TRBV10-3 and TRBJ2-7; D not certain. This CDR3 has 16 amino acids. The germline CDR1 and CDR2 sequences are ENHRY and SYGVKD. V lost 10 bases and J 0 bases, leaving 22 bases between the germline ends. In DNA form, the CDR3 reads TGTGCCACCTCCCCCAGCTCAGGTGGATTCTCCTACGAGCAGTACTTC. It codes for CATSPSSGGFSYEQYF.

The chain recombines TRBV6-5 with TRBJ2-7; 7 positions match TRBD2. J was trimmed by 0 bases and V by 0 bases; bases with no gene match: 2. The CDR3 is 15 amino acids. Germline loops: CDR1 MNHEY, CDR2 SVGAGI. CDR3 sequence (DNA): TGTGCCAGCAGTTACTCCGGGGGGTCCTCCTACGAGCAGTACTTC. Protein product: CASSYSGGSSYEQYF.

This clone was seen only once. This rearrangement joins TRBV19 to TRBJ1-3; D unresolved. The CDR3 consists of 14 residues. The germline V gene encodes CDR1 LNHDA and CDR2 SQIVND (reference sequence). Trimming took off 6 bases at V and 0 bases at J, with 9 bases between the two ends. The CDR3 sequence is CASRPRDSGNTIYF. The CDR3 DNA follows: TGTGCCAGTAGACCCCGGGACTCTGGAAACACCATATATTTT.

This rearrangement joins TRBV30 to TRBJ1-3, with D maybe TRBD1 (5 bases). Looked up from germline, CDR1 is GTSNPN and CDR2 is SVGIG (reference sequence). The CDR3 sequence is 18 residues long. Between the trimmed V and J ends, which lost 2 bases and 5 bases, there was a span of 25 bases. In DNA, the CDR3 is TGTGCCTGGAGTAGCTCTAGACAGTTTCCTCTGGATAGAAACACCATATATTTT. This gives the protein CAWSSSRQFPLDRNTIYF. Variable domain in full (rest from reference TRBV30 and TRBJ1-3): SQTIHQWPATLVQPVGSPLSLECTVEGTSNPNLYWYRQAAGRGLQLLFYSVGIGQISSEVPQNLSASRPQDRQFILSSKKLLLSDSGFYLCAWSSSRQFPLDRNTIYFGEGSWLTVV.

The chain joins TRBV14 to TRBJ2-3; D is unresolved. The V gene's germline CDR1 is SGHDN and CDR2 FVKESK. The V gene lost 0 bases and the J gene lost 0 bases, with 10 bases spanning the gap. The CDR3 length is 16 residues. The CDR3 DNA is TGTGCCAGCAGCCAAGATCCCCAGTGGAGCACAGATACGCAGTATTTT. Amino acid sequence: CASSQDPQWSTDTQYF.

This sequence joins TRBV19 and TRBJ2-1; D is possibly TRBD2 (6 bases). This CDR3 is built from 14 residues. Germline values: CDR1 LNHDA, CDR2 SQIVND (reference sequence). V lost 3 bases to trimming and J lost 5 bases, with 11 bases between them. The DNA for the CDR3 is TGTGCCAGTAGTATCGGGGGATTCCACAATGAGCAGTTCTTC. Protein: CASSIGGFHNEQFF.

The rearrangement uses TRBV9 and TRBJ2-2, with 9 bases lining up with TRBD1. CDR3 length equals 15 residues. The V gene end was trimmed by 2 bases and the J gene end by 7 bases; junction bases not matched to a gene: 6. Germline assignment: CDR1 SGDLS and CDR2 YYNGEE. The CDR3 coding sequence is TGTGCCAGCAGCGTCGACGGACAGGGGAGCGGGGAGCTGTTTTTT. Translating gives CASSVDGQGSGELFF.